These T cell receptor beta chains were read from a single sample in a study of T cell responses to AZD1222 COVID-19 vaccine. Clones were read by immunoSEQ multiplex PCR, and TCRdb kept only the in-frame ones, dropping some. The data hold 45,000 to 70,000 clones, with 80% to 90% observed a single time. The source material was peripheral blood, sampled 28 days after the second AZD1222 dose. Receptor source: an adult who received the AZD1222 COVID-19 vaccine. CDR3s include the opening cysteine and the closing phenylalanine or tryptophan. D genes are given only for firm matches. Expanded clones get a size class; other rows say once, few or many, or leave the size out.

v_gene: TRBV11-3; j_gene: TRBJ1-4; abundance: -; d_gene: -; CDR3aa: CASSTPKLFF; CDR3nt: TGTGCCAGCAGCACCCCAAAACTGTTTTTT
v_gene: TRBV19; j_gene: TRBJ2-1; abundance: -; d_gene: -; CDR3aa: CASTDRGATNEQFF; CDR3nt: TGTGCCAGTACTGACCGAGGAGCGACCAATGAGCAGTTCTTC
v_gene: TRBV5-4; j_gene: TRBJ2-7; abundance: once; d_gene: TRBD2; CDR3aa: CASSTSGGSYEQYF; CDR3nt: TGTGCCAGCAGCACCTCGGGGGGTAGTTACGAGCAGTACTTC
v_gene: TRBV12-3/TRBV12-4; j_gene: TRBJ2-1; abundance: -; d_gene: -; CDR3aa: CASSFLGEQFF; CDR3nt: TGTGCCAGCAGTTTTTTGGGTGAGCAGTTCTTC
v_gene: TRBV27; j_gene: TRBJ2-3; abundance: -; d_gene: TRBD1; CDR3aa: CASSGQASTDTQYF; CDR3nt: TGTGCCAGCAGTGGACAGGCTAGCACAGATACGCAGTATTTT
v_gene: TRBV21-1; j_gene: TRBJ2-7; abundance: -; d_gene: -; CDR3aa: CASSKGTGYYEQYF; CDR3nt: TGTGCCAGCAGCAAAGGGACAGGGTACTACGAGCAGTACTTC
v_gene: TRBV2; j_gene: TRBJ1-2; abundance: -; d_gene: TRBD1; CDR3aa: CASSGDRGYYGYTF; CDR3nt: TGTGCCAGCAGTGGGGACAGGGGGTATTATGGCTACACCTTC
v_gene: TRBV18; j_gene: TRBJ1-2; abundance: -; d_gene: TRBD1; CDR3aa: CASSLGDRGNYGYTF; CDR3nt: TGTGCCAGCTCACTGGGGGACAGGGGCAACTATGGCTACACCTTC
v_gene: TRBV24-1; j_gene: TRBJ2-7; abundance: once; d_gene: -; CDR3aa: CATSDALGVGFHEQYF; CDR3nt: TGTGCCACCAGTGATGCTCTGGGCGTCGGATTCCACGAGCAGTACTTC
v_gene: TRBV11-3; j_gene: TRBJ1-2; abundance: -; d_gene: TRBD1; CDR3aa: CASSLDSTGTRGYTF; CDR3nt: TGTGCCAGCAGCTTAGATTCGACAGGGACGAGGGGCTACACCTTC
v_gene: TRBV15; j_gene: TRBJ2-1; abundance: -; d_gene: -; CDR3aa: CATSRAGSYNEQFF; CDR3nt: TGTGCCACCAGCAGGGCCGGGAGCTACAATGAGCAGTTCTTC
v_gene: TRBV29-1; j_gene: TRBJ1-2; abundance: -; d_gene: -; CDR3aa: CSVDITGREANYGYTF; CDR3nt: TGCAGCGTTGATATTACAGGGAGGGAAGCTAACTATGGCTACACCTTC
v_gene: TRBV19; j_gene: TRBJ1-5; abundance: once; d_gene: -; CDR3aa: CASSINRGSFRGPQHF; CDR3nt: TGTGCCAGTAGTATAAATCGGGGCTCATTTCGGGGGCCCCAGCATTTT
v_gene: TRBV6-5; j_gene: TRBJ1-1; abundance: -; d_gene: -; CDR3aa: CASSYSRMNTEAFF; CDR3nt: TGTGCCAGCAGTTACTCGAGGATGAACACTGAAGCTTTCTTT
v_gene: TRBV18; j_gene: TRBJ2-7; abundance: -; d_gene: TRBD2; CDR3aa: CASSPPGREGYEQYF; CDR3nt: TGTGCCAGCTCACCACCGGGTCGGGAGGGCTACGAGCAGTACTTC
v_gene: TRBV19; j_gene: TRBJ2-2; abundance: -; d_gene: -; CDR3aa: CASSIGSTGELFF; CDR3nt: TGTGCCAGTAGTATAGGGAGCACCGGGGAGCTGTTTTTT
v_gene: TRBV19; j_gene: TRBJ1-2; abundance: -; d_gene: -; CDR3aa: CASSVGQNYGYTF; CDR3nt: TGTGCCAGTAGTGTCGGACAGAACTATGGCTACACCTTC
v_gene: TRBV29-1; j_gene: TRBJ2-1; abundance: -; d_gene: -; CDR3aa: CSVAGFTYNEQFF; CDR3nt: TGCAGCGTTGCAGGGTTCACCTACAATGAGCAGTTCTTC
v_gene: TRBV19; j_gene: TRBJ1-1; abundance: -; d_gene: -; CDR3aa: CASLDWAEAFF; CDR3nt: TGTGCCAGCTTGGATTGGGCTGAAGCTTTCTTT
v_gene: TRBV6-5; j_gene: TRBJ1-3; abundance: -; d_gene: -; CDR3aa: CASSYSHSPEGNTIYF; CDR3nt: TGTGCCAGCAGTTACTCCCATTCCCCAGAGGGAAACACCATATATTTT
v_gene: TRBV7-9; j_gene: TRBJ2-7; abundance: -; d_gene: TRBD1; CDR3aa: CASSLGQGAYEQYF; CDR3nt: TGTGCCAGCAGCTTGGGACAGGGAGCATACGAGCAGTACTTC
v_gene: TRBV11-2; j_gene: TRBJ2-1; abundance: -; d_gene: -; CDR3aa: CASSLERDGYNEQFF; CDR3nt: TGTGCCAGCAGCTTAGAAAGGGACGGCTACAATGAGCAGTTCTTC
v_gene: TRBV12-3/TRBV12-4; j_gene: TRBJ2-1; abundance: -; d_gene: -; CDR3aa: CASSRLVTNEQFF; CDR3nt: TGTGCCAGCAGTCGACTAGTTACCAATGAGCAGTTCTTC
v_gene: TRBV18; j_gene: TRBJ2-6; abundance: -; d_gene: -; CDR3aa: CASSPNPPTGANVLTF; CDR3nt: TGTGCCAGCTCACCCAACCCGCCTACTGGGGCCAACGTCCTGACTTTC
v_gene: TRBV11-3; j_gene: TRBJ2-1; abundance: -; d_gene: -; CDR3aa: CASRLDSGYNEQFF; CDR3nt: TGTGCCAGCAGACTGGACAGCGGGTACAATGAGCAGTTCTTC
v_gene: TRBV30; j_gene: TRBJ2-6; abundance: -; d_gene: -; CDR3aa: CACGGANVLTF; CDR3nt: TGTGCCTGCGGCGGGGCCAACGTCCTGACTTTC
v_gene: TRBV19; j_gene: TRBJ2-2; abundance: -; d_gene: TRBD2; CDR3aa: CASTVGLANTGELFF; CDR3nt: TGTGCCAGTACCGTGGGACTAGCGAACACCGGGGAGCTGTTTTTT
v_gene: TRBV9; j_gene: TRBJ2-3; abundance: -; d_gene: -; CDR3aa: CASSAHEKGGFGTDTQYF; CDR3nt: TGTGCCAGCAGCGCCCACGAGAAGGGAGGATTTGGCACAGATACGCAGTATTTT
v_gene: TRBV7-9; j_gene: TRBJ2-1; abundance: -; d_gene: -; CDR3aa: CASSWGQNNEQFF; CDR3nt: TGTGCCAGCAGCTGGGGTCAAAACAATGAGCAGTTCTTC
v_gene: TRBV5-4; j_gene: TRBJ2-1; abundance: once; d_gene: -; CDR3aa: CASGYGYNEQFF; CDR3nt: TGTGCCAGCGGATATGGGTACAATGAGCAGTTCTTC
v_gene: TRBV10-3; j_gene: TRBJ1-2; abundance: -; d_gene: TRBD1; CDR3aa: CAISEDRDRGYTF; CDR3nt: TGTGCCATCAGTGAGGACAGGGATCGTGGCTACACCTTC
v_gene: TRBV27; j_gene: TRBJ1-1; abundance: -; d_gene: -; CDR3aa: CASMGGAEAFF; CDR3nt: TGTGCCAGCATGGGAGGGGCTGAAGCTTTCTTT
v_gene: TRBV25-1; j_gene: TRBJ1-2; abundance: -; d_gene: -; CDR3aa: CASSTHEDYGYTF; CDR3nt: TGTGCCAGCAGTACCCACGAAGACTATGGCTACACCTTC
v_gene: TRBV4-2; j_gene: TRBJ1-6; abundance: once; d_gene: TRBD1; CDR3aa: CASSQDVTGGYNSPLHF; CDR3nt: TGTGCCAGCAGCCAAGATGTGACAGGGGGTTATAATTCACCCCTCCACTTT
v_gene: TRBV19; j_gene: TRBJ1-6; abundance: -; d_gene: -; CDR3aa: CASSWSGNNSPLHF; CDR3nt: TGTGCCAGTAGTTGGTCGGGGAACAATTCACCCCTCCACTTT
v_gene: TRBV30; j_gene: TRBJ1-5; abundance: -; d_gene: -; CDR3aa: CAWGPGLTNQPQHF; CDR3nt: TGTGCCTGGGGACCGGGACTCACAAATCAGCCCCAGCATTTT
v_gene: TRBV2; j_gene: TRBJ1-2; abundance: -; d_gene: TRBD1; CDR3aa: CASSPGTGPEGYTF; CDR3nt: TGTGCCAGCAGTCCGGGGACAGGGCCGGAAGGCTACACCTTC
v_gene: TRBV5-8; j_gene: TRBJ1-1; abundance: few; d_gene: -; CDR3aa: CASSFPQGTEAFF; CDR3nt: TGTGCCAGCAGCTTTCCACAGGGTACTGAAGCTTTCTTT
v_gene: TRBV2; j_gene: TRBJ2-7; abundance: once; d_gene: -; CDR3aa: CASSWGRVNYEQYF; CDR3nt: TGTGCCAGCAGCTGGGGTAGAGTCAACTACGAGCAGTACTTC
v_gene: TRBV7-2; j_gene: TRBJ1-1; abundance: -; d_gene: -; CDR3aa: CASSLAATGEAFF; CDR3nt: TGTGCCAGCAGCTTAGCGGCGACTGGGGAAGCTTTCTTT
v_gene: TRBV6-5; j_gene: TRBJ1-2; abundance: -; d_gene: TRBD1; CDR3aa: CASSYWDSTNYGYTF; CDR3nt: TGTGCCAGCAGTTACTGGGACAGCACTAACTATGGCTACACCTTC